This is a list of T cell receptor beta chains from one sample in a study of Graves' ophthalmopathy and Graves' hyperthyroidism. In TCRdb, the multiplex PCR reads were re-called with MiXCR into one record per CDR3 protein. The sample has about 23,000 distinct CDR3 sequences; around 50% are singletons. Specimen: peripheral blood. Receptor source: an adult woman with stable Graves' hyperthyroidism. CDR3s include the opening cysteine and the closing phenylalanine or tryptophan. Fields, in order: clone size, J gene, CDR3 length, D gene, V gene, CDR3 protein, CDR3 DNA. D genes are given only for firm matches. Size is omitted from some rows. Given values are once, few, many or a class for expanded clones.

>medium-sized|TRBJ2-1|15|TRBD2|TRBV19
CASSSRTSKVNEQFF
TGTGCCAGTAGTTCCCGGACTAGTAAGGTTAATGAGCAGTTCTTC
>.|TRBJ2-7|13|.|TRBV7-9
CASSPWGLWEQYF
TGTGCCAGCAGCCCTTGGGGGCTCTGGGAGCAGTACTTC
>.|TRBJ1-5|12|.|TRBV29-1
CSTRQGNQPQHF
TGCAGCACAAGACAGGGCAATCAGCCCCAGCATTTT
>.|TRBJ1-1|14|.|TRBV3-1
CASSLVGANTEAFF
TGTGCCAGCAGCCTCGTGGGAGCGAACACTGAAGCTTTCTTT
>.|TRBJ1-2|11|.|TRBV24-1
CATSNPLGYTF
TGTGCCACCAGTAACCCTCTTGGCTACACCTTC
>many|TRBJ2-2|15|TRBD2|TRBV6-2/TRBV6-3
CASSSLTSLGGELFF
TGTGCCAGCAGTTCCCTGACTAGCCTCGGCGGGGAGCTGTTTTTT
>.|TRBJ1-3|14|.|TRBV24-1
CATSRGSDGNTIYF
TGTGCCACCAGTAGGGGCTCAGATGGAAACACCATATATTTT
>medium-sized|TRBJ2-3|16|TRBD1|TRBV29-1
CSVPRAGTGSTDTQYF
TGCAGCGTCCCCAGGGCGGGGACAGGGAGCACAGATACGCAGTATTTT
>many|TRBJ2-5|17|TRBD2|TRBV6-5
CASRKRGTSGSQETQYF
TGTGCCAGCAGAAAGCGCGGGACTAGCGGGTCCCAAGAGACCCAGTACTTC
>few|TRBJ1-4|13|TRBD1|TRBV10-3
CAIRQTGDEKLFF
TGTGCCATCAGACAGACAGGGGATGAAAAACTGTTTTTT
>medium-sized|TRBJ1-1|18|TRBD1|TRBV15
CATSRSPDRDGYVTEAFF
TGTGCCACCAGCAGATCCCCGGACAGGGATGGATACGTCACTGAAGCTTTCTTT
>many|TRBJ1-1|11|.|TRBV20-1
CSGRVGPEAFF
TGCAGTGGAAGGGTGGGGCCTGAAGCTTTCTTT
>many|TRBJ2-5|14|.|TRBV12-3/TRBV12-4
CASRAGRALETQYF
TGTGCCAGCAGAGCCGGACGTGCGTTAGAGACCCAGTACTTC
>few|TRBJ2-5|16|TRBD2|TRBV27
CASRPGGAGGLETQYF
TGTGCCAGCAGGCCCGGAGGCGCGGGAGGGCTGGAGACCCAGTACTTC
>many|TRBJ1-3|14|.|TRBV6-1
CASGRTASGNTIYF
TGTGCCAGTGGACGGACAGCCTCTGGAAACACCATATATTTT
>.|TRBJ1-2|14|.|TRBV9
CASSEMGEGYGYTF
TGTGCCAGCAGCGAGATGGGGGAAGGCTATGGCTACACCTTC
>.|TRBJ2-7|14|.|TRBV19
CASSIAEMGYEQYF
TGTGCCAGTAGTATAGCGGAGATGGGTTACGAGCAGTACTTC
>many|TRBJ2-1|14|.|TRBV19
CASSPGGPWNEQFF
TGTGCCAGTAGTCCCGGAGGGCCGTGGAATGAGCAGTTCTTC
>.|TRBJ2-3|15|TRBD1|TRBV28
CASSWDSTGTDTQYF
TGTGCCAGCAGCTGGGACAGCACTGGCACAGATACGCAGTATTTT
>.|TRBJ2-5|13|.|TRBV15
CATSRDNIGTQYF
TGTGCCACCAGCAGAGATAATATCGGGACCCAGTACTTC
>many|TRBJ2-7|13|.|TRBV27
CASRLNGGYEQYF
TGTGCCAGCAGGTTAAACGGGGGCTACGAGCAGTACTTC
>medium-sized|TRBJ2-1|16|.|TRBV24-1
CATSDSQRVSYNEQFF
TGTGCCACCAGTGATTCCCAGCGGGTTTCCTACAATGAGCAGTTCTTC
>medium-sized|TRBJ2-3|15|.|TRBV7-2
CASSLVAGGTDTQYF
TGTGCCAGCAGCTTAGTAGCAGGGGGCACAGATACGCAGTATTTT
>medium-sized|TRBJ2-3|16|TRBD2|TRBV10-3
CAISESLAASTDTQYF
TGTGCCATCAGTGAGTCCCTAGCGGCTAGCACAGATACGCAGTATTTT
>.|TRBJ2-7|15|.|TRBV6-5
CVSSYFWASSYEQYF
TGTGTCAGCAGTTACTTCTGGGCGAGCTCCTACGAGCAGTACTTC